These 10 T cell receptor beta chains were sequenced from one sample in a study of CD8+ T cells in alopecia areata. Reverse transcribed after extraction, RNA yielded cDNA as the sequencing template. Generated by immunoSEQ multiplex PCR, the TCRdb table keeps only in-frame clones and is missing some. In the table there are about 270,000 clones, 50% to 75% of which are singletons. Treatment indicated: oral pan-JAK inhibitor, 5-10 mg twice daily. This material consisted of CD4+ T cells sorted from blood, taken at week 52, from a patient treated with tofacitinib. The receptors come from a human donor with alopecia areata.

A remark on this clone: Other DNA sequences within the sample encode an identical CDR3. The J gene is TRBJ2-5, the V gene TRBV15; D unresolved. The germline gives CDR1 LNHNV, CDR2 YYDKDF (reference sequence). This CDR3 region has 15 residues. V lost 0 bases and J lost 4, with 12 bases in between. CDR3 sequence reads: CATSRDQVGRETQYF. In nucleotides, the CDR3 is TGTGCCACCAGCAGAGATCAGGTGGGCCGAGAGACCCAGTACTTC.

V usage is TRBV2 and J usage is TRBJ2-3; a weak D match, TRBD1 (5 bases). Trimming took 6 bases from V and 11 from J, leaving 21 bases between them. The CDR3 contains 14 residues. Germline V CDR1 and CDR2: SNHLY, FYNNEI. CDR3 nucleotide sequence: TGTGCCAGCAGCCTCGACAGAGATTCTCCAAAGCAGTATTTT. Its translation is CASSLDRDSPKQYF. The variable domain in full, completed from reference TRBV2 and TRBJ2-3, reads EPEVTQTPSHQVTQMGQEVILRCVPISNHLYFYWYRQILGQKVEFLVSFYNNEISEKSEIFDDQFSVERPDGSNFTLKIRSTKLEDSAMYFCASSLDRDSPKQYFGPGTRLTVL.

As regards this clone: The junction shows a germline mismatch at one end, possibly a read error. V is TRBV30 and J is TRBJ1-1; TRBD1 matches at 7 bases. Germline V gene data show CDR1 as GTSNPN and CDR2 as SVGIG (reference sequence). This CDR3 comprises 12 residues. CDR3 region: CAWSGQGTQAFF. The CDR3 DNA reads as TGTGCCTGGAGTGGACAGGGCACTCAAGCTTTCTTT.

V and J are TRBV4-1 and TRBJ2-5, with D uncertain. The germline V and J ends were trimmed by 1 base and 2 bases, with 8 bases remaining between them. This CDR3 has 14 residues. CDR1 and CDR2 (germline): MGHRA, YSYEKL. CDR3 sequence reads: CASSQVGQQETQYF. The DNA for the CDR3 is TGCGCCAGCAGCCAAGTAGGGCAGCAAGAGACCCAGTACTTC.

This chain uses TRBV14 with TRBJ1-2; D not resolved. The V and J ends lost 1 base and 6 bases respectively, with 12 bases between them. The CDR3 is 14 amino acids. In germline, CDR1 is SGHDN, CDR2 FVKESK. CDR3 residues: CASSQGRESHGYTF. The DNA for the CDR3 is TGTGCCAGCAGCCAAGGCCGGGAGTCACATGGCTACACCTTC.

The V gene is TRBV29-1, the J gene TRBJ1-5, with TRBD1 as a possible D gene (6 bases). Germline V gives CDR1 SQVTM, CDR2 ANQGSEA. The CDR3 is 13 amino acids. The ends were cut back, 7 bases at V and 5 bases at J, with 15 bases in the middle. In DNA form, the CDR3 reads TGCAGCGCTCTAACAGGGAGGGATCAGCCCCAGCATTTT. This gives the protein CSALTGRDQPQHF.

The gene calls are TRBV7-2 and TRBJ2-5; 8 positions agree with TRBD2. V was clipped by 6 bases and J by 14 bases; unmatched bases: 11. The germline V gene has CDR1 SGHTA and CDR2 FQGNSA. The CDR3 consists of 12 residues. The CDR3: CASSWGLGPNYF. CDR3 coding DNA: TGTGCCAGCAGTTGGGGACTAGGCCCGAACTACTTC.

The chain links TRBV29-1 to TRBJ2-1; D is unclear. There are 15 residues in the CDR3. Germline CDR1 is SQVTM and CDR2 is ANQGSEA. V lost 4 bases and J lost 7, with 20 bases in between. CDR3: CSVGNDGLLVNEQFF. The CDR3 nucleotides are TGCAGCGTTGGGAATGACGGATTGCTAGTTAATGAGCAGTTCTTC.

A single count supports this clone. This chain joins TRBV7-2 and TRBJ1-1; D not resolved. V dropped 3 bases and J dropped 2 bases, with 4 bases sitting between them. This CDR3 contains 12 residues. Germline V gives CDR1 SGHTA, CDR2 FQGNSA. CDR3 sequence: CASSFENTEAFF. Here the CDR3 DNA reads TGTGCCAGCAGCTTCGAAAACACTGAAGCTTTCTTT.

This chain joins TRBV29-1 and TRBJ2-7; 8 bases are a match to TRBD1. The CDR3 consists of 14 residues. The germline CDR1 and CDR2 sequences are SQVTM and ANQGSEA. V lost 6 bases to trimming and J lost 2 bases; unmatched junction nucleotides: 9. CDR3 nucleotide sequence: TGCAGCGTGACCCGACAGGGGAATACCTACGAGCAGTACTTC. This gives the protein CSVTRQGNTYEQYF.